This T cell receptor (beta chain) emerged from a study of T cells in Graves' hyperthyroidism and ophthalmopathy. There were TCR beta CDR3 regions amplified from RNA transcripts. TCR CDR3 regions were first amplified by RT-PCR with HTBI primers. Each CDR3 protein gets one entry after TCRdb re-called the multiplex PCR reads with MiXCR. The sample holds some 370,000 distinct CDR3 sequences, roughly an eighth seen once. There are many counts of this clonotype. What it recognizes is unknown. Study-level findings and limits: Before onset, ophthalmopathy was predicted by the model a median 6.5 months earlier. From stable hyperthyroidism, ophthalmopathy was set apart by a 13 V-J model.

The sequencing sample was made of blood. The TCR was taken from a man aged 50 to 59 with Graves' ophthalmopathy.

In DNA form, the CDR3 reads TGTGCCAGCAGCCAAGACGGCGCGTACAATGAGCAGTTCTTC. The encoded protein is CASSQDGAYNEQFF. The chain has TRBV3-1 and TRBJ2-1; D gene ambiguous. CDR1 and CDR2 from the germline V gene are LGHDT and YNNKEL (reference sequence). The CDR3 covers 14 residues. Trimming removed 0 bases from V and 4 bases from J, with 7 bases in between.